A single sample gave rise to the 29 T cell receptor beta chains below, sequenced in a study of blood T cell repertoires in COVID-19. The assay was immunoSEQ multiplex PCR, and TCRdb's table has in-frame clones only and misses some. The sample yields about 160,000 clones, 80% to 85% seen once. The sample taken for sequencing was peripheral blood. Receptor source: an older woman with acute or convalescent COVID-19.

This clone was found once. The chain combines TRBV28 with TRBJ2-3; 13 positions match TRBD2. CDR3 length: 16 residues. V dropped 4 bases and J dropped 2; count of bases not matched to a gene: 3. Germline CDR1 and CDR2: MDHEN and SYDVKM. The CDR3: CASSSGTSGTTDTQYF. CDR3 nucleotide sequence: TGTGCCAGCAGTTCCGGGACTAGCGGGACCACAGATACGCAGTATTTT.

The table lists this clone with many counts. J is TRBJ2-1 and V is TRBV19; TRBD1 might be the D (6 bases). In germline, CDR1 is LNHDA, CDR2 SQIVND (reference sequence). The CDR3 spans 13 residues. Trimming took off 4 bases at V and 10 bases at J, with 14 bases between the two ends. The CDR3 spells CASSKDSIIEQFF. CDR3 nucleotide sequence: TGTGCCAGTAGTAAGGACAGTATAATCGAGCAGTTCTTC.

The genes are TRBV27 and TRBJ2-3, with D perhaps matching TRBD1 (5 bases). Germline loops: CDR1 MNHEY, CDR2 SMNVEV (reference sequence). The CDR3 totals 16 residues. Between the trimmed V and J ends, which lost 3 bases and 1 base, there was a span of 14 bases. CDR3 nucleotide sequence: TGTGCCAGCAGTTTTTGGCAGGGCAGAGGCACAGATACGCAGTATTTT. Amino acid sequence: CASSFWQGRGTDTQYF.

As for this clone: One junction end does not reproduce the germline sequence, and a read error may be involved. This chain uses TRBV29-1 with TRBJ1-2; TRBD1 might be the D (6 bases). CDR1 and CDR2 (germline): SQVTM, ANQGSEA. This CDR3 is built from 13 residues. CDR3 DNA: TGCAGCGTTGGGGACACCAAAAACTATGGCTACATCTTC. This sequence encodes CSVGDTKNYGYIF.

This chain connects TRBV12-5 to TRBJ2-1; 13 positions match TRBD2. The CDR3 is 16 amino acids. The junction had 0 bases not matched to a gene; V was cut back by 2 bases and J by 2 bases. Germline CDR1 LGHNT, CDR2 FRNRAP. The DNA of the CDR3 is TGTGCTAGTGGTTTGACTAGCGGGGGGGCCTACAATGAGCAGTTCTTC. It specifies CASGLTSGGAYNEQFF.

The chain has TRBV28 and TRBJ1-2; 8 bases fit TRBD1. In germline, CDR1 is MDHEN, CDR2 SYDVKM. V lost 5 bases, J lost 4 bases, and 9 bases stayed unmatched. CDR3 length equals 15 residues. The CDR3 protein is CASSLEDRASYGYTF. In DNA form, the CDR3 reads TGTGCCAGCAGTCTAGAGGACAGGGCTAGCTATGGCTACACCTTC.

The V call is TRBV5-1, the J call TRBJ2-2; tentatively, D is TRBD1 (5 bases). This CDR3 spans 16 amino acids. Trimming shortened V by 3 bases and J by 0 bases, and 12 bases separated the two germline ends. The germline V gene has CDR1 SGHRS and CDR2 YFSETQ. The CDR3 loop reads CASSSGQGSNTGELFF. The CDR3 bases are TGCGCCAGCAGCTCAGGGCAGGGTTCGAACACCGGGGAGCTGTTTTTT.

The chain links TRBV9 to TRBJ2-3, with TRBD2 matching 9 bases. Germline lookup yields CDR1 SGDLS and CDR2 YYNGEE. The V gene end was trimmed by 3 bases and the J gene end by 4 bases; junction bases not matched to a gene: 12. The CDR3 contains 17 residues. CDR3 coding DNA: TGTGCCAGCAGCGGGCGGACGGCGGGGGGGCTCGCAGATACGCAGTATTTT. It specifies CASSGRTAGGLADTQYF. The full variable domain, rest sourced from reference TRBV9 and TRBJ2-3, is DSGVTQTPKHLITATGQRVTLRCSPRSGDLSVYWYQQSLDQGLQFLIQYYNGEERAKGNILERFSAQQFPDLHSELNLSSLELGDSALYFCASSGRTAGGLADTQYFGPGTRLTVL.

This chain links TRBV18 with TRBJ2-3, with 9 bases aligning to TRBD2. Trimming took 3 bases from V and 5 from J; bases not matched to a gene: 0. There are 13 residues in the CDR3. Germline CDR1 is KGHSH and CDR2 is LQKENI. This CDR3 reads CASSPSGGDTQYF. CDR3 DNA sequence: TGTGCCAGCTCACCTAGCGGGGGAGATACGCAGTATTTT.

This chain joins TRBV15 and TRBJ2-7; 9 bases line up with TRBD1. The V segment lost 4 bases and the J segment 5 bases; nucleotides outside the gene matches: 6. CDR3 size: 14 residues. The germline CDR1 and CDR2 sequences are LNHNV and YYDKDF (reference sequence). The CDR3 here is CATSIGGTGNEQYF. The CDR3 nucleotides read TGTGCCACCAGCATAGGGGGGACAGGGAACGAGCAGTACTTC.

This chain connects TRBV5-6 to TRBJ1-5; D perhaps matches TRBD1 (6 bases). This CDR3 region has 13 residues. CDR1 is SGHDT, CDR2 YYEEEE, per germline. Trimming pared 4 bases from V and 7 bases from J, leaving 12 bases between. CDR3 nucleotide sequence: TGTGCCAGCAGCCTCCAGGGGACCCAGCCCCAGCATTTT. It encodes CASSLQGTQPQHF.

This chain links TRBV23-1 with TRBJ2-3; D not resolved. TRBV23-1 is an open reading frame, and its role is uncertain. V lost 3 bases and J 2 bases, leaving 15 bases between the germline ends. The CDR3 extends over 16 amino acids. The CDR3 DNA reads TGCGCCAGCAGTCATAACTCTCCTTATTTCACAGATACGCAGTATTTT. It codes for CASSHNSPYFTDTQYF.

The chain is built from TRBV27 and TRBJ1-6, with 8 bases that match TRBD1. In germline, CDR1 is MNHEY, CDR2 SMNVEV (reference sequence). This CDR3 spans 15 amino acids. Trimming removed 0 bases from V and 10 bases from J; junction bases left unmatched: 5. DNA of the CDR3: TGTGCCAGCAGTTTATCTGGGACAGGCCAGTCACCCCTCCACTTT. Translated: CASSLSGTGQSPLHF.

The chain links TRBV28 to TRBJ2-4; maybe TRBD2 (5 bases). Germline V lookup: CDR1 MDHEN, CDR2 SYDVKM. Trimming took 6 bases from V and 1 from J, leaving 13 bases between them. The CDR3 contains 15 residues. For the CDR3, the DNA is TGTGCCAGCAGCCAGAGGGTCGGGGCCAAAAACATTCAGTACTTC. Amino acids: CASSQRVGAKNIQYF.

This clone has only a few counts. The chain combines TRBV5-6 with TRBJ1-2, with D possibly being TRBD1 (5 bases). CDR1 and CDR2 from the germline V gene are SGHDT and YYEEEE. Between the trimmed V and J ends, which lost 4 bases and 4 bases, there was a span of 17 bases. The CDR3 is made up of 15 amino acids. The CDR3 DNA sequence: TGTGCCAGCAGCGCGGGGACGTTTTTGAGCTATGGCTACACCTTC. As protein: CASSAGTFLSYGYTF.

This clone was seen once. CDR3 in amino acids: CASSRVRGYNTGELFF. The CDR3 DNA is TGTGCCAGCAGCCGGGTACGGGGGTACAACACCGGGGAGCTGTTTTTT. The rearrangement links TRBV14 to TRBJ2-2; D possibly corresponds to TRBD2 (6 bases). V gave up 4 bases and J gave up 2 bases, with 14 bases separating them. This CDR3 spans 16 amino acids. Per the germline V gene, CDR1 is SGHDN and CDR2 is FVKESK. Looking up the rest from reference TRBV14 and TRBJ2-2 gives the full variable domain: EAGVTQFPSHSVIEKGQTVTLRCDPISGHDNLYWYRRVMGKEIKFLLHFVKESKQDESGMPNNRFLAERTGGTYSTLKVQPAELEDSGVYFCASSRVRGYNTGELFFGEGSRLTVL.

V usage is TRBV7-2 and J usage is TRBJ1-5; D gene ambiguous. Germline V gene sequence: CDR1 SGHTA, CDR2 FQGNSA. The CDR3 length is 15 residues. The germline V and J ends were trimmed by 5 bases and 1 base, with 12 bases remaining between them. Here the CDR3 DNA reads TGTGCCAGCAGCCGGGAGCCCCTGAGCAATCAGCCCCAGCATTTT. Amino acids: CASSREPLSNQPQHF. The full variable domain, with the rest looked up from reference TRBV7-2 and TRBJ1-5, is GAGVSQSPSNKVTEKGKDVELRCDPISGHTALYWYRQSLGQGLEFLIYFQGNSAPDKSGLPSDRFSAERTGGSVSTLTIQRTQQEDSAVYLCASSREPLSNQPQHFGDGTRLSIL.

V is TRBV5-1 and J is TRBJ2-2, with TRBD1 matching over 10 bases. The length of the CDR3 is 15 residues. The germline gives CDR1 SGHRS, CDR2 YFSETQ. V dropped 4 bases and J dropped 5; count of bases not matched to a gene: 5. The CDR3 loop is CASSMTGGGTGELFF. The CDR3 DNA reads as TGCGCCAGCAGCATGACAGGGGGCGGTACCGGGGAGCTGTTTTTT.

This clone was observed a single time. The CDR3 spells CASSLGGLAGATGELFF. CDR3 in DNA: TGTGCCAGCAGCTTGGGAGGGCTAGCGGGGGCCACCGGGGAGCTGTTTTTT. The chain uses TRBV5-4 and TRBJ2-2; 10 nucleotides align to TRBD2. This CDR3 comprises 17 residues. In germline, CDR1 is SGHNT, CDR2 YYREEE (reference sequence). Unmatched junction bases numbered 6, after V lost 0 bases and J lost 4 bases.

V and J are TRBV4-3 and TRBJ1-1, with D maybe TRBD1 (6 bases). The CDR3 is made up of 14 amino acids. CDR1 is LGHNA and CDR2 is YSLEER in the germline V gene. Trimming removed 3 bases at V and 3 bases at J, with 11 bases between. CDR3 in DNA: TGCGCCAGCAGCCAGAACAGGGTGGACACTGAAGCTTTCTTT. Translation: CASSQNRVDTEAFF.

The chain has TRBV7-6 and TRBJ2-1; 12 bases match TRBD2. The CDR3 runs to 16 residues. The germline V gene encodes CDR1 SGHVS and CDR2 FNYEAQ. V shed 1 base and J 6 bases; nucleotides not matched to a gene: 4. CDR3 amino acids: CASSLGLAGGPNEQFF. CDR3 DNA sequence: TGTGCCAGCAGCTTAGGGCTAGCGGGGGGGCCCAATGAGCAGTTCTTC.

J is TRBJ1-3 and V is TRBV28; possibly TRBD1 for D (5 bases). This CDR3 is built from 15 residues. Germline V gives CDR1 MDHEN, CDR2 SYDVKM. V was pared by 5 bases and J by 3 bases, with 14 bases between. This CDR3 reads CASSDLGGSGNTIYF. CDR3 nucleotide sequence: TGTGCCAGCAGTGACCTGGGGGGGAGTGGAAACACCATATATTTT.

This clone was observed a single time. The chain combines TRBV15 with TRBJ2-2; weak D call: TRBD1 (5 bases). The CDR3 is made up of 17 amino acids. Trimming took off 0 bases at V and 5 bases at J, with 16 bases between the two ends. Germline V gene sequence: CDR1 LNHNV, CDR2 YYDKDF (reference sequence). CDR3 DNA: TGTGCCACCAGCAGAGATTTTCAGGGCGTGGAAACCGGGGAGCTGTTTTTT. Amino acids: CATSRDFQGVETGELFF.

This chain joins TRBV12-3 or TRBV12-4 and TRBJ1-3, with D possibly being TRBD1 (6 bases). CDR3 size: 13 residues. V lost 5 bases to trimming and J lost 5 bases, with 10 bases between them. In DNA form, the CDR3 reads TGTGCCAGCAGTGTAGACAGGCGAAACACCATATATTTT. Its translation is CASSVDRRNTIYF.

The chain has TRBV11-2 and TRBJ1-2; D gene uncertain. This CDR3 is 15 amino acids long. Trimming took off 4 bases at V and 4 bases at J, with 16 bases between the two ends. Germline V gene lookup returns CDR1 SGHAT and CDR2 FQNNGV. The CDR3, as DNA: TGTGCCAGCAGCTCCGCTGGAGCTACTAGCTATGGCTACACCTTC. It encodes CASSSAGATSYGYTF. Variable domain in full (rest from reference TRBV11-2 and TRBJ1-2): EAGVAQSPRYKIIEKRQSVAFWCNPISGHATLYWYQQILGQGPKLLIQFQNNGVVDDSQLPKDRFSAERLKGVDSTLKIQPAKLEDSAVYLCASSSAGATSYGYTFGSGTRLTVV.

The chain is built from TRBV7-9 and TRBJ1-4; tentatively, D is TRBD1 (5 bases). The CDR3 has 18 amino acids. The V end lost 4 bases, the J end lost 5 bases, and 23 bases lay between the germline ends. CDR1 and CDR2 (germline): SEHNR, FQNEAQ (reference sequence). The CDR3 protein is CASSSQLIPQGQNEKLFF. CDR3 DNA sequence: TGTGCCAGCAGCTCCCAACTGATCCCCCAGGGCCAAAATGAAAAACTGTTTTTT.

This rearrangement joins TRBV28 to TRBJ2-7; 7 bases are shared with TRBD1. The V and J ends lost 2 bases and 3 bases, in that order; junction bases with no gene match: 1. Germline assignment: CDR1 MDHEN and CDR2 SYDVKM. The CDR3 is 13 residues long. The CDR3 region is CASSLTGDYEQYF. CDR3 in DNA: TGTGCCAGCAGTTTAACAGGGGACTACGAGCAGTACTTC.

The chain carries TRBV7-3 and TRBJ1-1; D is undetermined. Germline V CDR1 and CDR2: SGHTA, FQGTGA. Trimming cost V 7 bases and J 0 bases, with 15 bases left between them. The CDR3 is 15 amino acids. The CDR3 nucleotides read TGTGCCAGCACCCCCCTGCGGGGTTTGAACACTGAAGCTTTCTTT. Its translation is CASTPLRGLNTEAFF. The full variable domain, completed using reference TRBV7-3 and TRBJ1-1, is GAGVSQTPSNKVTEKGKYVELRCDPISGHTALYWYRQSLGQGPEFLIYFQGTGAADDSGLPNDRFFAVRPEGSVSTLKIQRTERGDSAVYLCASTPLRGLNTEAFFGQGTRLTVV.

The V call is TRBV9, the J call TRBJ1-1; 7 bases are shared with TRBD1. This CDR3 has 14 amino acids. With V trimmed by 3 bases and J by 2 bases, 4 bases remained unmatched. In germline, CDR1 is SGDLS, CDR2 YYNGEE. The CDR3 coding sequence is TGTGCCAGCAGCGCCGGGACAGAAAACACTGAAGCTTTCTTT. Translated, it gives CASSAGTENTEAFF.